Each of the 20 T cell receptor beta chains below was sequenced from the same sample in a study of molecular identifiers for immune sequencing clone quantification. TCRdb re-derived calls from the PCR reads in MiXCR, one entry per CDR3 protein. The table has about 500,000 distinct CDR3 sequences, roughly a fifth seen once. Material for sequencing was naive CD8+ T cells from blood, with Jurkat cell RNA spiked in. Noted subset: FACS-sorted CD8+CD4-CCR7+CD45RA+ naive T cells. Receptors were obtained from a human donor in good health. Some libraries in this study had Jurkat cell RNA spiked in.

V usage is TRBV5-6 and J usage is TRBJ2-3, with D possibly being TRBD1 (5 bases). This CDR3 is built from 15 residues. The V gene's germline CDR1 is SGHDT and CDR2 YYEEEE. The V gene lost 3 bases and the J gene lost 5 bases, with 16 bases spanning the gap. The CDR3 sequence is CASSSPGNLEDTQYF. In DNA form, the CDR3 reads TGTGCCAGCAGCTCACCAGGGAATTTAGAAGATACGCAGTATTTT.

The V gene is TRBV15, the J gene TRBJ1-1, with unresolved D. The length of the CDR3 is 14 residues. Trimming removed 8 bases at V and 1 base at J, with 14 bases between. The germline gives CDR1 LNHNV, CDR2 YYDKDF (reference sequence). The CDR3 DNA reads TGTGCCACCCGCGAGACGAAATCGAACACTGAAGCTTTCTTT. It is translated as CATRETKSNTEAFF.

The V and J genes are TRBV5-1 and TRBJ1-2, with 10 nucleotides matching TRBD1. The CDR3 is 14 residues long. J lost 3 bases, V lost 6 bases, and 5 bases had no gene match. Germline loops: CDR1 SGHRS, CDR2 YFSETQ. The DNA of the CDR3 is TGCGCCAGCACTGAGACAGGGGGCTACTATGGCTACACCTTC. The encoded protein is CASTETGGYYGYTF.

This chain joins TRBV13 and TRBJ1-1, with 10 bases that match TRBD1. Germline lookup yields CDR1 PRHDT and CDR2 FYEKMQ (reference sequence). The length of the CDR3 is 15 residues. Germline trimming cut 3 bases from V and 3 bases from J; bases unmatched to any gene: 4. CDR3 amino acids: CASSFGTGVDTEAFF. For the CDR3, the DNA is TGTGCCAGCAGCTTTGGGACAGGGGTTGACACTGAAGCTTTCTTT.

About this clonotype itself: With a much larger clone just one base away, this may be a read error. V and J are TRBV20-1 and TRBJ2-2; no clear D. The CDR3 extends over 15 amino acids. Trimming removed 4 bases at V and 7 bases at J, with 19 bases between. Per germline, CDR1 DFQATT and CDR2 SNEGSKA (reference sequence). The CDR3 region is CSATDLSPLGGELFF. In DNA, the CDR3 is TGCAGTGCTACCGACCTCTCCCCTTTAGGCGGGGAGCTGTTTTTT.

This clonotype came up many times. The gene calls are TRBV4-3 and TRBJ1-2, with D unclear. Germline V gene data show CDR1 as LGHNA and CDR2 as YSLEER. Trimming left V 0 bases short and J 5 bases short, with 16 bases between. The CDR3 runs to 16 residues. This CDR3 reads CASSQDLRPSRYGYTF. The CDR3 coding sequence is TGCGCCAGCAGCCAAGATCTAAGGCCAAGTCGGTATGGCTACACCTTC.

This clonotype was seen only a few times. In DNA, the CDR3 is TGTGCCAGTAGTAACGGACAGAGGAGCAATCAGCCCCAGCATTTT. It specifies CASSNGQRSNQPQHF. This sequence joins TRBV19 and TRBJ1-5; tentatively, D is TRBD1 (6 bases). V gave up 4 bases and J gave up 1 base, with 11 bases separating them. The germline V gene encodes CDR1 LNHDA and CDR2 SQIVND (reference sequence). The CDR3 loop spans 15 amino acids.

Turning to this clonotype: This could be a read error, since a much larger clone is one nucleotide away. The chain couples TRBV3-1 to TRBJ2-3; 10 nucleotides agree with TRBD2. Germline CDR1 and CDR2: LGHDT and YNNKEL (reference sequence). V trimming: 8 bases; J trimming: 5 bases; junction bases outside the gene matches: 13. This CDR3 spans 16 amino acids. CDR3 in DNA: TGTGCCAGCTCCCTCGCTCTAGCGGGAGTCGAAGATACGCAGTATTTT. It translates to CASSLALAGVEDTQYF.

The chain is built from TRBV2 and TRBJ1-3; no clear D gene. V shed 5 bases and J shed 7 bases, with 6 bases lying between them. Germline CDR1 reads SNHLY; CDR2 reads FYNNEI. The CDR3 contains 11 residues. In DNA, the CDR3 is TGTGCCAGCAGTAAACTTAACACCATATATTTT. It codes for CASSKLNTIYF.

On this clonotype: Compared with germline, one end of the junction differs, possibly owing to a read error. The chain carries TRBV27 and TRBJ2-1, with 7 bases matching TRBD2. Germline V gene data show CDR1 as MNHEY and CDR2 as SMNVEV (reference sequence). CDR3 length: 13 residues. This chain's CDR3 is CASSLAGDNELFF. The CDR3 nucleotides read TGTGCCAGCAGTTTAGCGGGAGACAATGAGCTGTTCTTC.

The chain uses TRBV7-2 and TRBJ2-7; D is perhaps TRBD1 (5 bases). The CDR3 is 14 amino acids. V was cut by 5 bases and J by 2 bases, with 13 bases left in between. Germline lookup yields CDR1 SGHTA and CDR2 FQGNSA. For the CDR3, the DNA is TGTGCCAGCAGCCACATGATAGGGGCCTACGAGCAGTACTTC. This gives the protein CASSHMIGAYEQYF.

This clonotype was recorded a few times. J is TRBJ2-1 and V is TRBV4-3, with D perhaps matching TRBD1 or TRBD2 (6 bases each). The V gene's germline CDR1 is LGHNA and CDR2 YSLEER. The length of the CDR3 is 16 residues. V gave up 0 bases and J gave up 5 bases, with 14 bases separating them. The CDR3 region has the DNA TGCGCCAGCAGCCAAGATGGGGGGCAGATGGACAATGAGCAGTTCTTC. Its translation: CASSQDGGQMDNEQFF.

With respect to this clonotype: This may arise from a read error, as a much more abundant clone is one base away. The CDR3 does not close with the conserved phenylalanine or tryptophan, likely indicating a read error. The chain links TRBV7-8 to TRBJ2-3; D ambiguous. Trimming left V 5 bases short and J 2 bases short, with 5 bases between. The CDR3 loop spans 12 amino acids. Germline V gene lookup returns CDR1 SGHVS and CDR2 FQNEAQ. CDR3 nucleotides: TGTGCCAGCAGCGTCCCCACAGATACGCAGTATTCT. Residues: CASSVPTDTQYS.

The chain links TRBV7-9 to TRBJ1-2, with D possibly matching TRBD1 (5 bases). Deletions cut 1 base from V and 8 bases from J, with 17 bases between. Germline V gene lookup returns CDR1 SEHNR and CDR2 FQNEAQ (reference sequence). The CDR3 contains 15 residues. This CDR3 is CASSLGEGSFNGYTF. Here the CDR3 DNA reads TGTGCCAGCAGCTTAGGTGAGGGGTCCTTCAACGGCTACACCTTC.

In this sample, this clonotype turned up many times. The chain links TRBV20-1 to TRBJ2-3; 10 nucleotides align to TRBD2. This CDR3 spans 14 amino acids. Germline V gene lookup returns CDR1 DFQATT and CDR2 SNEGSKA (reference sequence). After removal of 6 bases from V and 2 bases from J, the junction contained 5 bases not matched to a gene. In DNA, the CDR3 is TGCAGTGCCGCCGGACTAGCGGACACAGATACGCAGTATTTT. It codes for CSAAGLADTDTQYF.

This chain connects TRBV27 to TRBJ2-1, with D perhaps matching TRBD1 (5 bases). This CDR3 region has 17 residues. CDR1 and CDR2 from the germline V gene are MNHEY and SMNVEV (reference sequence). With 6 bases removed from V and 0 bases from J, the gap between germline ends came to 18 bases. The CDR3: CASSPWGTSSSYNEQFF. The CDR3 DNA reads as TGTGCCAGCAGCCCTTGGGGCACCTCGAGCTCCTACAATGAGCAGTTCTTC.

This clonotype was counted ten times or more. The chain joins TRBV5-5 to TRBJ1-1, with TRBD1 identical over 8 bases. This CDR3 is 14 amino acids long. The germline V gene has CDR1 SGHKS and CDR2 YYEKEE (reference sequence). After removal of 2 bases from V and 7 bases from J, the junction contained 7 bases not matched to a gene. For the CDR3, the DNA is TGTGCCAGCAGCTTAGGGCAGGGGGCCGTTGAAGCTTTCTTT. As protein: CASSLGQGAVEAFF.

This chain joins TRBV7-6 and TRBJ1-3; D call uncertain. V was cut by 1 base and J by 6 bases, with 4 bases left in between. Germline V gives CDR1 SGHVS, CDR2 FNYEAQ. The CDR3 is 12 residues long. The CDR3 protein is CASSLGENTIYF. The DNA of the CDR3 is TGTGCCAGCAGCTTAGGGGAAAACACCATATATTTT.

In this sample, this clonotype turned up a few times. V gene TRBV28 combines with J gene TRBJ1-2, with TRBD1 as a possible D gene (6 bases). Germline CDR1 and CDR2: MDHEN and SYDVKM. Deletions cut 5 bases from V and 0 bases from J, with 16 bases between. This CDR3 has 16 amino acids. CDR3 DNA: TGTGCCAGCAGTAACACAGGGAGTCCGGCTAACTATGGCTACACCTTC. Its protein is CASSNTGSPANYGYTF.

This clonotype was detected ten times or more. The chain recombines TRBV7-9 with TRBJ2-1, with TRBD2 identical over 9 bases. Losses at the gene ends were 4 bases for V and 7 bases for J; bases not matched to a gene: 11. CDR1 SEHNR and CDR2 FQNEAQ come from the germline V gene (reference sequence). CDR3 length: 16 amino acids. The CDR3 bases are TGTGCCAGCAGCTCGCCACTCCTAGCGGGAAGGAATGAGCAGTTCTTC. Its translation: CASSSPLLAGRNEQFF.